What follows are 19 T cell receptor beta chains derived from one specimen sequenced in a study of shared clonotypes between healthy human individuals. Method: immunoSEQ multiplex PCR; TCRdb's copy keeps in-frame clones and lacks some. The table records 2 million to 3 million clones, 80% to 95% of them present only once. The material sequenced was naive CD4+ T cells from PBMCs. Stated subset: CD45RA+ positively selected. Every receptor here comes from a man between 18 and 29 years old in good health. Some clones in this sample may be carry-over from other donors' samples.

The rearrangement joins TRBV7-2 to TRBJ1-1; TRBD1 might be the D (6 bases). There are 14 residues in the CDR3. Germline V gene data show CDR1 as SGHTA and CDR2 as FQGNSA. V gave up 5 bases and J gave up 4 bases, with 14 bases separating them. The CDR3 coding sequence is TGTGCCAGCAGCCGACAGGCGTCGCTCACTGAAGCTTTCTTT. Amino acids: CASSRQASLTEAFF.

The chain uses TRBV28 and TRBJ2-1; 10 bases match TRBD2. CDR3 length equals 16 residues. Germline V gene lookup returns CDR1 MDHEN and CDR2 SYDVKM. J lost 10 bases, V lost 5 bases, and 14 bases had no gene match. The CDR3 nucleotides are TGTGCCAGCAGTCGCCCGGTAGCGGGGGGAGGAGCGGAGCAGTTCTTC. This encodes CASSRPVAGGGAEQFF.

This chain uses TRBV14 with TRBJ2-2; TRBD1 aligns across 10 bases. The length of the CDR3 is 18 residues. The ends lost 0 bases at V and 7 bases at J; junction bases unmatched: 11. Germline V gene lookup returns CDR1 SGHDN and CDR2 FVKESK. The CDR3 region is CASSQDPRRGQGFGELFF. The CDR3 DNA is TGTGCCAGCAGCCAAGATCCTCGCCGGGGACAGGGGTTCGGGGAGCTGTTTTTT.

This rearrangement joins TRBV5-1 to TRBJ2-3; D unresolved. The CDR3 has 17 residues. CDR1 is SGHRS and CDR2 is YFSETQ in the germline V gene. The V and J ends lost 3 bases and 1 base respectively, with 18 bases between them. The CDR3, as DNA: TGCGCCAGCAGCTCCATCGGTCGTTCGAGTGGCACAGATACGCAGTATTTT. Its protein product is CASSSIGRSSGTDTQYF.

The chain links TRBV2 to TRBJ1-5; D remains unclear. CDR3 size: 14 residues. Trimming removed 6 bases at V and 5 bases at J, with 14 bases between. Germline V gene sequence: CDR1 SNHLY, CDR2 FYNNEI. CDR3 sequence: CASRPRLKYQPQHF. CDR3 sequence (DNA): TGTGCCAGCAGGCCAAGACTAAAGTATCAGCCCCAGCATTTT.

The gene calls are TRBV10-3 and TRBJ2-2; 15 nucleotides align to TRBD2. Trimming removed 2 bases from V and 10 bases from J; junction bases left unmatched: 5. Germline V gene lookup returns CDR1 ENHRY and CDR2 SYGVKD. The CDR3 sequence is 16 residues long. Here the CDR3 DNA reads TGTGCCATCAGTGAGGGACTAGCGGGAGGGCCTGCGGAGCTGTTTTTT. This translates into CAISEGLAGGPAELFF.

Only a few counts were recorded for this clone. The rearrangement joins TRBV7-2 to TRBJ1-1; D gene uncertain. CDR1 SGHTA and CDR2 FQGNSA come from the germline V gene. Between the trimmed V and J ends, which lost 6 bases and 0 bases, there was a span of 8 bases. This CDR3 is 13 amino acids long. CDR3 DNA: TGTGCCAGCAGGTCTGTGGTGAACACTGAAGCTTTCTTT. It yields the protein CASRSVVNTEAFF.

This rearrangement joins TRBV28 to TRBJ1-5, with no clear D. Trimming stripped 7 bases from V and 9 bases from J, with 13 bases between. This CDR3 comprises 12 residues. Per the germline V gene, CDR1 is MDHEN and CDR2 is SYDVKM. CDR3 coding DNA: TGTGCCAGCATGCCGGAAATGCGGCCCCAGCATTTT. Protein sequence: CASMPEMRPQHF.

This clone was observed a single time. This CDR3 reads CASSYNNEQFF. The CDR3 coding sequence is TGTGCCAGCAGCTACAATAATGAGCAGTTCTTC. The chain joins TRBV11-2 to TRBJ2-1; D remains ambiguous. The CDR3 loop spans 11 amino acids. In germline, CDR1 is SGHAT, CDR2 FQNNGV. V was shortened by 4 bases and J by 7 bases, with 5 bases between the two germline ends.

This chain connects TRBV7-9 to TRBJ2-3; 9 positions agree with TRBD2. The V and J ends lost 5 bases and 0 bases, in that order; junction bases with no gene match: 3. CDR3 size: 15 residues. Germline values: CDR1 SEHNR, CDR2 FQNEAQ (reference sequence). CDR3 nucleotide sequence: TGTGCCAGCAGCCGCAGCGGGGGGAGCACAGATACGCAGTATTTT. This encodes CASSRSGGSTDTQYF.

The chain links TRBV11-3 to TRBJ2-2, with D perhaps being TRBD1 or TRBD2 (6 bases each). The CDR3 contains 18 residues. Trimming stripped 0 bases from V and 4 bases from J, with 18 bases between. Germline-derived CDR1 and CDR2 are SGHNT and YENEEA. CDR3 DNA: TGTGCCAGCAGCTTAGATCTAAGGGGGGCGAGGGGCACCGGGGAGCTGTTTTTT. Its protein is CASSLDLRGARGTGELFF. Supplemented by reference TRBV11-3 and TRBJ2-2, the full variable domain reads EAGVVQSPRYKIIEKKQPVAFWCNPISGHNTLYWYLQNLGQGPELLIRYENEEAVDDSQLPKDRFSAERLKGVDSTLKIQPAELGDSAVYLCASSLDLRGARGTGELFFGEGSRLTVL.

V and J are TRBV2 and TRBJ2-3; 7 bases are shared with TRBD2. V shed 6 bases, J shed 1 base, and the junction held 7 bases outside the gene matches. Per the germline V gene, CDR1 is SNHLY and CDR2 is FYNNEI. This CDR3 is built from 15 residues. The CDR3 bases are TGTGCCAGCAGGAAAGGTGGGGGGGGCACAGATACGCAGTATTTT. This translates into CASRKGGGGTDTQYF.

V gene TRBV4-3 combines with J gene TRBJ2-7; D is ambiguous. The CDR3 has 15 residues. The V and J ends lost 4 bases and 2 bases respectively, with 15 bases between them. From germline, CDR1 is LGHNA and CDR2 YSLEER. The CDR3 DNA sequence: TGCGCCAGCAGCCCCTCTTCAGGTCTAGCCTACGAGCAGTACTTC. Encoded protein: CASSPSSGLAYEQYF.

This clone is a singleton in its sample. The V call is TRBV2, the J call TRBJ2-3, with D possibly matching TRBD1 (6 bases). Germline CDR1 and CDR2: SNHLY and FYNNEI. There are 11 residues in the CDR3. Trimming left V 11 bases short and J 4 bases short, with 10 bases between. CDR3 region: CAYRVPDTQYF. The CDR3 coding sequence is TGTGCCTACAGGGTCCCAGATACGCAGTATTTT.

The chain joins TRBV6-1 to TRBJ2-3; 11 bases match TRBD2. The CDR3 sequence is 15 residues long. Germline lookup yields CDR1 MNHNS and CDR2 SASEGT. Unmatched junction bases numbered 4, after V lost 5 bases and J lost 3 bases. The CDR3 region is CASSPRLAGTDTQYF. The CDR3 DNA reads TGTGCCAGCAGTCCTAGACTAGCGGGGACAGATACGCAGTATTTT.

The genes are TRBV5-1 and TRBJ1-2; 7 positions agree with TRBD1. The length of the CDR3 is 17 residues. Losses at the gene ends were 2 bases for V and 2 bases for J; bases not matched to a gene: 12. CDR1 and CDR2 (germline): SGHRS, YFSETQ. CDR3 sequence (DNA): TGCGCCAGCAGCTTCACAGGGGACGCCAATTTAAACTATGGCTACACCTTC. It yields the protein CASSFTGDANLNYGYTF.

The chain is built from TRBV28 and TRBJ1-6; D remains unclear. Germline V CDR1 and CDR2: MDHEN, SYDVKM. The CDR3 is made up of 14 amino acids. The V and J ends lost 5 bases and 7 bases respectively, with 12 bases between them. The CDR3 spells CASSKLGRNSPLHF. CDR3 DNA: TGTGCCAGCAGTAAACTCGGCCGAAATTCACCCCTCCACTTT.

This CDR3 reads CASNPTPGPVYEQYF. As DNA, the CDR3 is TGCGCCAGCAATCCGACTCCGGGGCCCGTCTACGAGCAGTACTTC. The chain links TRBV5-1 to TRBJ2-7; D assignment may be TRBD1 or TRBD2 (5 bases each). Per the germline V gene, CDR1 is SGHRS and CDR2 is YFSETQ. The CDR3 consists of 15 residues. V was cut by 6 bases and J by 3 bases, with 19 bases left in between.

This rearrangement joins TRBV4-1 to TRBJ1-5, with a possible D match to TRBD1 (5 bases). Germline CDR1 reads MGHRA; CDR2 reads YSYEKL. The CDR3 is made up of 16 amino acids. With 2 bases removed from V and 6 bases from J, the gap between germline ends came to 17 bases. CDR3 protein: CASSQKPAQGGQPQHF. The CDR3 coding sequence is TGCGCCAGCAGCCAAAAACCCGCTCAGGGAGGTCAGCCCCAGCATTTT.